This T cell receptor (beta chain) derives from a study of post-analysis software for immune sequencing data. General study findings and limits: TRBV segments more frequent in patients than in controls numbered five and included TRBV5-6, TRBV5-1 and TRBV20-1.

Only a few counts were recorded for this clonotype. The antigen is not known. Each TCR beta cDNA library carried unique molecular identifiers. TCRdb re-called the PCR reads through MiXCR, storing one row per CDR3 protein. This sample has hundreds of thousands of distinct CDR3 sequences, with roughly 35% found just once. Germline V gene lookup returns CDR1 MNHEY and CDR2 SMNVEV (reference sequence). CDR3 size: 16 residues. V was pared by 0 bases and J by 0 bases, with 11 bases between. This TCR derives from a girl between 10 and 17 years old with multiple sclerosis. Specimen: blood. The chain uses TRBV27 and TRBJ1-2, with D unresolved. CDR3 loop: CASSLSAGGANYGYTF. In DNA, the CDR3 is TGTGCCAGCAGTTTATCTGCGGGAGGAGCTAACTATGGCTACACCTTC.